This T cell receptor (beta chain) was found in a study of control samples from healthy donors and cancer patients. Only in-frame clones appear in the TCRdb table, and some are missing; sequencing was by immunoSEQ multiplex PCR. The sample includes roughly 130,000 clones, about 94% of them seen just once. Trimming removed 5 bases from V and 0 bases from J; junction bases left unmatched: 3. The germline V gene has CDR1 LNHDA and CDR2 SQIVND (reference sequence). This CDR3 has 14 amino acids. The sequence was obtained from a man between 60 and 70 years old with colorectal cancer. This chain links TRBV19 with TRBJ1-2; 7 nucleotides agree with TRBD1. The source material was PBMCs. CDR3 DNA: TGTGCCAGTAGTCCCGACAGGGCTAACTATGGCTACACCTTC. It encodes CASSPDRANYGYTF.